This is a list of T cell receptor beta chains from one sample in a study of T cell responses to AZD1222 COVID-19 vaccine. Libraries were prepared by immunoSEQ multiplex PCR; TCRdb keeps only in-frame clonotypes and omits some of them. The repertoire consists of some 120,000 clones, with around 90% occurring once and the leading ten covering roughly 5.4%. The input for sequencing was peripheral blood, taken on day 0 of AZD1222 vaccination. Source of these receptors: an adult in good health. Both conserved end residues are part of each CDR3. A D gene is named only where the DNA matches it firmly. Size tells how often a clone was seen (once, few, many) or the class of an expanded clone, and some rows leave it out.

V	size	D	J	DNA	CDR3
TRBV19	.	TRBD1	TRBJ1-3	TGTGCCAGTGGACAGGTTCCTGGAAACACCATATATTTT	CASGQVPGNTIYF
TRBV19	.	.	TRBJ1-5	TGTGCCAGTACTCTAGAACAGTATAGCAATCAGCCCCAGCATTTT	CASTLEQYSNQPQHF
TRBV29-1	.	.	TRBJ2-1	TGCAGCGTTGACCTCCCAGGTCACGGCTCCTACAATGAGCAGTTCTTC	CSVDLPGHGSYNEQFF
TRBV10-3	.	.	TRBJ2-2	TGTGCCATCAGCGCCGGGACTGAGAACACCGGGGAGCTGTTTTTT	CAISAGTENTGELFF
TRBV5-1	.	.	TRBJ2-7	TGCGCCAGCAGCTTAGCACCGCGCAACGAGCAGTACTTC	CASSLAPRNEQYF
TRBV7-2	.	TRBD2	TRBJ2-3	TGTGCCAGCAGCTTAGGATCAGCGGGAGGTGTTGGAGATACGCAGTATTTT	CASSLGSAGGVGDTQYF
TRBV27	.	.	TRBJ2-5	TGTGCCAGCAGCCCCGGTTATGGGGAGACCCAGTACTTC	CASSPGYGETQYF
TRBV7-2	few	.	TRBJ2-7	TGTGCCAGCAGCTCCCTGTGGGATGGCTCCTACGAGCAGTACTTC	CASSSLWDGSYEQYF
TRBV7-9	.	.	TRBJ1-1	TGTGCCAGCAGCTTAGGTCGCATGGGCTGGGGGGAGAAGGACACTGAAGCTTTCTTT	CASSLGRMGWGEKDTEAFF
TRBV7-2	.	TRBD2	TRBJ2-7	TGTGCCAGCAGCTTTACTAGCGGGAGGGAGTACTTC	CASSFTSGREYF
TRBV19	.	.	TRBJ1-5	TGTGCCAGTAGTCCCGGACCGAGACTGCCCCAGCATTTT	CASSPGPRLPQHF
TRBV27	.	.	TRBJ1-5	TGTGCCAGCAGTCCCCTGGACATCTTTTGGCATCAGCCCCAGCATTTT	CASSPLDIFWHQPQHF
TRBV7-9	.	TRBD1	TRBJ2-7	TGTGCCAGCAGCTTAGTGTCGGGACAGATATTTTCCTACGAGCAGTACTTC	CASSLVSGQIFSYEQYF
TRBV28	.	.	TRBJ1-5	TGTGCCAGCAGTTTGTTAGGCGGCAGGGGTAATCAGCCCCAGCATTTT	CASSLLGGRGNQPQHF
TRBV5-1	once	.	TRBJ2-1	TGCGCCAGCAGCTTGGAGGGTACCGCGTCCTACAATGAGCAGTTCTTC	CASSLEGTASYNEQFF
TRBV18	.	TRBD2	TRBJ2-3	TGTGCCAGCTCCGAAATGACTAGCGGGAGCGGAGATACGCAGTATTTT	CASSEMTSGSGDTQYF
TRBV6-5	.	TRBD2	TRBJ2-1	TGTGCCAGCAGTTTGTACGATTCCGGGACTAGTAACGAGCAGTTCTTC	CASSLYDSGTSNEQFF
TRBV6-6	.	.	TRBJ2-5	TGTGCCAGCACCGGGGGCCCGCAAGAGACCCAGTACTTC	CASTGGPQETQYF
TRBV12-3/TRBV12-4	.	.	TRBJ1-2	TGTGCCAGCAGTTTGAGGTCGGGAGGCTACACCTTC	CASSLRSGGYTF
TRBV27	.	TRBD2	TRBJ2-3	TGTGCCAGCAGTCCGGGGACTAGCGGGGGCGCACAAGATACGCAGTATTTT	CASSPGTSGGAQDTQYF
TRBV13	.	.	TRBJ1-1	TGTGCCAGCAGCTTTGGAGCGAACACTGAAGCTTTCTTT	CASSFGANTEAFF
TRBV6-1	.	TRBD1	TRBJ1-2	TGTGCCAGCAGCGAAGGGACAGTCGTAAACTATGGCTACACCTTC	CASSEGTVVNYGYTF
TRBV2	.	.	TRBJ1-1	TGTGCCAGCAGTGAGGGTCAGCCCTTGAACACTGAAGCTTTCTTT	CASSEGQPLNTEAFF
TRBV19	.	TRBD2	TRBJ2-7	TGTGCCAGTAGTATAGGGACTAGCGCCGTTCGAGAGCAGTACTTC	CASSIGTSAVREQYF
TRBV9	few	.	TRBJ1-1	TGTGCCAGCAGCGTATATGACGACAGGAACACTGAAGCTTTCTTT	CASSVYDDRNTEAFF
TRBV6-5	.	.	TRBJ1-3	TGTGCCAGCAGGACGGGCTCTGGAAACACCATATATTTT	CASRTGSGNTIYF
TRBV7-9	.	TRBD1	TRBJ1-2	TGTGCCAGCAGCTCGACAGGGGTGGACTATGGCTACACCTTC	CASSSTGVDYGYTF
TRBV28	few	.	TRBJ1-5	TGTGCCAGCAGACCCGATAGCAATCAGCCCCAGCATTTT	CASRPDSNQPQHF
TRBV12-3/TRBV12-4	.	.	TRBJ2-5	TGTGCCAGCAGTTTAGGCCTTGGGACCCAGTACTTC	CASSLGLGTQYF
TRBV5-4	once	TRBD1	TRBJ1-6	TGTGCCAGCAGCCTCAAGCTAGGGACAGGGAGCAATTCACCCCTCCACTTT	CASSLKLGTGSNSPLHF
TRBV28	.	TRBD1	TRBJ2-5	TGTGCCAGCAGTACTTGGACAGGGTCGGTAGAGACCCAGTACTTC	CASSTWTGSVETQYF